The 5 T cell receptor beta chains below all came from one sample that was sequenced in a study of cytomegalovirus exposure and HLA in healthy donors. Primers included in the PCR were 60 Vbeta and 13 Jbeta primers. Measured with immunoSEQ multiplex PCR; TCRdb has only the in-frame clones, and not every one. The sample has 150,000 or so clones, 70% to 90% seen once; the top ten hold about 9.3%. The sample was PBMCs. The receptors shown here come from a man aged 18 to 29 in good health and CMV-seropositive.

The chain uses TRBV10-3 and TRBJ2-5; D may be TRBD1 (6 bases). Trimming took 4 bases from V and 3 from J, leaving 12 bases between them. Germline values: CDR1 ENHRY, CDR2 SYGVKD. The CDR3 has 14 residues. As DNA, the CDR3 is TGTGCCATCAGTGGTACCCCAGGGGAAGAGACCCAGTACTTC. This codes for CAISGTPGEETQYF.

V gene TRBV7-9 combines with J gene TRBJ2-3; D is undetermined. The germline V gene has CDR1 SEHNR and CDR2 FQNEAQ (reference sequence). The ends were cut back, 5 bases at V and 0 bases at J, with 6 bases in the middle. This CDR3 is 13 amino acids long. In nucleotides, the CDR3 is TGTGCCAGCAGCCCAGTGAGCACAGATACGCAGTATTTT. Translation: CASSPVSTDTQYF.

The chain uses TRBV9 and TRBJ2-5; 12 bases agree with TRBD2. The trim removed 3 bases at V and 1 base at J, leaving 4 bases unmatched. This CDR3 contains 16 residues. Germline CDR1 reads SGDLS; CDR2 reads YYNGEE. The DNA of the CDR3 is TGTGCCAGCAGCGCTACTAGCGGGGGGCCCCAAGAGACCCAGTACTTC. Protein sequence: CASSATSGGPQETQYF.

The chain carries TRBV7-2 and TRBJ1-4; D gene ambiguous. The CDR3 length is 15 residues. V dropped 1 base and J dropped 7 bases, with 13 bases sitting between them. Germline values: CDR1 SGHTA, CDR2 FQGNSA. CDR3 sequence: CASSLDPVDGEKLFF. The CDR3 DNA reads as TGTGCCAGCAGCTTAGACCCAGTCGATGGTGAAAAACTGTTTTTT.

The genes are TRBV7-6 and TRBJ2-5; no clear D gene. The CDR3 is 13 residues long. CDR1 and CDR2 (germline): SGHVS, FNYEAQ. The V and J ends lost 4 bases and 5 bases respectively, with 11 bases between them. In DNA form, the CDR3 reads TGTGCCAGCAGCTCCCCTACGAAGGAGACCCAGTACTTC. Translating gives CASSSPTKETQYF.